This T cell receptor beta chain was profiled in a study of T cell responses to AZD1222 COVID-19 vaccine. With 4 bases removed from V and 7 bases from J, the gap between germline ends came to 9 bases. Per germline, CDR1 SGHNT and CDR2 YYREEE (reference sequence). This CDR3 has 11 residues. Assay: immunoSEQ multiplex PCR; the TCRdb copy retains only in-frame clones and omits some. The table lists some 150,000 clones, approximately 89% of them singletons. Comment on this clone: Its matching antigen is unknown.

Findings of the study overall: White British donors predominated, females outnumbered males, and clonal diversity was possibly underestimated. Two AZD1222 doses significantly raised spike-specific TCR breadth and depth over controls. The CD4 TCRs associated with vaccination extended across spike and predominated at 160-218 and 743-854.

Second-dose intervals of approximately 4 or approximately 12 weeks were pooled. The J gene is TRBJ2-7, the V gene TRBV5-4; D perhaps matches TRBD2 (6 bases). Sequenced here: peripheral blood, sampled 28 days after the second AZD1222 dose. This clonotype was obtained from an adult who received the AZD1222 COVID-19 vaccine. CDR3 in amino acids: CASSRGGEQYF. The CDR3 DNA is TGTGCCAGCAGCCGTGGGGGGGAGCAGTACTTC.